This T cell receptor beta chain was identified in a study of cytomegalovirus exposure and HLA in healthy donors. PCR was performed using 60 Vbeta and 13 Jbeta primers. Sequencing used immunoSEQ multiplex PCR; TCRdb keeps in-frame clones, though not all of them. The sample has 140,000 to 150,000 clones, around 73% seen once. The sample holds a few counts of this clone. Sequences were obtained from PBMCs. This receptor was obtained from a female donor in good health and CMV-seronegative.

CDR3 DNA: TGTGCCAACAGCCGGGACATATCCTACGAGCAGTACTTC. Translation gives CANSRDISYEQYF. The chain employs TRBV2 and TRBJ2-7; the D gene is possibly TRBD1 (6 bases). Germline-derived CDR1 and CDR2 are SNHLY and FYNNEI. The CDR3 sequence is 13 residues long. V lost 10 bases, J lost 1 base, and 14 bases lay in between. Full variable domain (remainder filled in from reference TRBV2 and TRBJ2-7): EPEVTQTPSHQVTQMGQEVILRCVPISNHLYFYWYRQILGQKVEFLVSFYNNEISEKSEIFDDQFSVERPDGSNFTLKIRSTKLEDSAMYFCANSRDISYEQYFGPGTRLTVT.